The 14 T cell receptor beta chains in this list originate from one sample, sequenced in a study of T cell responses to AZD1222 COVID-19 vaccine. Sequencing used immunoSEQ multiplex PCR; TCRdb keeps in-frame clones, though not all of them. Of more than 150,000 clones listed, approximately 94% are singletons. Sequencing used peripheral blood, obtained on day 0 of AZD1222 vaccination. The origin of the receptors is an adult in good health.

The J gene is TRBJ2-7, the V gene TRBV15, with D unresolved. V lost 0 bases to trimming and J lost 6 bases, with 9 bases between them. The germline gives CDR1 LNHNV, CDR2 YYDKDF (reference sequence). The CDR3 has 13 amino acids. The CDR3 loop reads CATSRDQASEQYF. The CDR3 region has the DNA TGTGCCACCAGCAGAGATCAGGCGTCCGAGCAGTACTTC.

The chain couples TRBV28 to TRBJ2-6, with D hard to call. V gave up 7 bases and J gave up 0 bases, with 10 bases separating them. This CDR3 is built from 15 residues. The germline V gene encodes CDR1 MDHEN and CDR2 SYDVKM. CDR3 coding DNA: TGTGCCAGCAAAGGCCGAAGCTCTGGGGCCAACGTCCTGACTTTC. The encoded protein is CASKGRSSGANVLTF.

This clone was observed a handful of times. This chain joins TRBV6-5 and TRBJ2-7, with TRBD1 matching 8 bases. The J segment lost 5 bases and the V segment lost 2 bases, leaving 2 bases of the junction unmatched. This CDR3 has 13 residues. Germline V gene lookup returns CDR1 MNHEY and CDR2 SVGAGI. As DNA, the CDR3 is TGTGCCAGCAGTTACCCGGGACAGGACGAGCAGTACTTC. Residues: CASSYPGQDEQYF.

The genes are TRBV14 and TRBJ1-6, with 8 bases identical to TRBD1. The CDR3 contains 14 residues. Germline V gives CDR1 SGHDN, CDR2 FVKESK. Trimming took 1 base from V and 9 from J; bases not matched to a gene: 2. The CDR3 DNA follows: TGTGCCAGCAGCCAAGGACAGGGGACTTCACCCCTCCACTTT. Translating it yields CASSQGQGTSPLHF.

This sequence joins TRBV30 and TRBJ1-5; 8 nucleotides align to TRBD1. J gave up 0 bases and V 0 bases, and 4 bases lay outside the gene matches. The CDR3 contains 16 residues. CDR1 is GTSNPN and CDR2 is SVGIG in the germline V gene (reference sequence). CDR3 loop: CAWSVNRGNSNQPQHF. CDR3 sequence (DNA): TGTGCCTGGAGTGTAAACAGGGGGAATAGCAATCAGCCCCAGCATTTT.

The V and J genes are TRBV29-1 and TRBJ2-1; 8 bases fit TRBD2. The V segment lost 6 bases and the J segment 0 bases; nucleotides outside the gene matches: 10. This CDR3 has 16 amino acids. Germline assignment: CDR1 SQVTM and CDR2 ANQGSEA. For the CDR3, the DNA is TGCAGCGTCGACTTCCGCGGGAGGCCCTCCTACAATGAGCAGTTCTTC. This gives the protein CSVDFRGRPSYNEQFF.

This clone has a single count. The chain couples TRBV11-2 to TRBJ2-5, with D perhaps matching TRBD1 (7 bases). Germline V gives CDR1 SGHAT, CDR2 FQNNGV. This CDR3 has 16 amino acids. Trimming removed 1 base from V and 6 bases from J, with 18 bases in between. CDR3 amino acids: CASSLVVRGEGKTQYF. In DNA form, the CDR3 reads TGTGCCAGCAGCTTAGTTGTCAGGGGGGAAGGAAAGACCCAGTACTTC.

This sequence joins TRBV2 and TRBJ2-7; tentative D call: TRBD1 (5 bases). Trimming took 7 bases from V and 5 from J, leaving 18 bases between them. This CDR3 contains 14 residues. The V gene's germline CDR1 is SNHLY and CDR2 FYNNEI. The CDR3 spells CASIRSRVRHEQYF. Here the CDR3 DNA reads TGTGCCAGCATAAGGAGCAGGGTTCGGCACGAGCAGTACTTC.

The V gene is TRBV29-1, the J gene TRBJ1-1; D perhaps matches TRBD1 (6 bases). The CDR3 has 13 amino acids. From germline, CDR1 is SQVTM and CDR2 ANQGSEA. V gave up 5 bases and J gave up 0 bases, with 10 bases separating them. The CDR3: CSVHKGVNTEAFF. CDR3 in DNA: TGCAGCGTTCACAAGGGGGTGAACACTGAAGCTTTCTTT. Full variable domain (remainder filled in from reference TRBV29-1 and TRBJ1-1): SAVISQKPSRDICQRGTSLTIQCQVDSQVTMMFWYRQQPGQSLTLIATANQGSEATYESGFVIDKFPISRPNLTFSTLTVSNMSPEDSSIYLCSVHKGVNTEAFFGQGTRLTVV.

This sequence joins TRBV3-1 (or the pseudogene TRBV3-2) and TRBJ1-5; no reliable D call. The ends were cut back, 2 bases at V and 7 bases at J, with 12 bases in the middle. Germline CDR1 reads LGHDT; CDR2 reads YNNKEL (reference sequence). The CDR3 runs 14 residues. As DNA, the CDR3 is TGTGCCAGCAGCCAATGGGGTCCGGGGCAGCCCCAGCATTTT. Its translation: CASSQWGPGQPQHF.

CDR3 sequence reads: CASSVDGRSTDTQYF. In nucleotides, the CDR3 is TGTGCCAGCAGCGTCGACGGGAGGTCCACAGATACGCAGTATTTT. The rearrangement joins TRBV6-4 to TRBJ2-3, with TRBD2 matching over 7 bases. This CDR3 contains 15 residues. J was trimmed by 2 bases and V by 6 bases; bases with no gene match: 8. Looked up from germline, CDR1 is MRHNA and CDR2 is SNTAGT.

The chain is built from TRBV7-9 and TRBJ2-5, with a possible D match to TRBD1 (5 bases). Deletions cut 1 base from V and 1 base from J, with 7 bases between. Germline assignment: CDR1 SEHNR and CDR2 FQNEAQ (reference sequence). This CDR3 is 14 amino acids long. CDR3 sequence: CASSLGGSQETQYF. The CDR3 region has the DNA TGTGCCAGCAGCTTAGGGGGCAGCCAAGAGACCCAGTACTTC.

V usage is TRBV12-5 and J usage is TRBJ1-1; TRBD1 agrees at 8 bases. V lost 8 bases to trimming and J lost 6 bases; unmatched junction nucleotides: 11. The CDR3 has 14 amino acids. The germline CDR1 and CDR2 sequences are LGHNT and FRNRAP. The CDR3 region has the DNA TGTGCTAGTTCCCCGGGACAGGCTCCTTCTGAAGCTTTCTTT. Protein product: CASSPGQAPSEAFF.

J is TRBJ2-5 and V is TRBV30, with TRBD1 matching over 9 bases. The germline V gene encodes CDR1 GTSNPN and CDR2 SVGIG (reference sequence). The CDR3 spans 16 residues. The V and J ends lost 3 bases and 2 bases, in that order; junction bases with no gene match: 10. The CDR3 nucleotides read TGTGCCTGGAGCCAACATGGGACAGGGCGGCAAGAGACCCAGTACTTC. Protein product: CAWSQHGTGRQETQYF.